What follows are 32 T cell receptor beta chains derived from one specimen sequenced in a study of OX40 agonist ivuxolimab in advanced cancers. Profiling relied on immunoSEQ multiplex PCR, and the TCRdb table lists in-frame clones only, not all of them. The data contain about 37,000 clones, about 78% of them seen just once; the ten biggest clones take up about 20%. The sequenced sample was CD4+ or CD8+ T cells sorted from blood, obtained in a trial of the OX40 agonist ivuxolimab. Receptors were obtained from an adult with an advanced solid tumor such as melanoma, head and neck, liver or kidney cancer.

V usage is TRBV7-8 and J usage is TRBJ2-5; D is possibly TRBD2 (7 bases). Germline assignment: CDR1 SGHVS and CDR2 FQNEAQ. The germline V and J ends were trimmed by 0 bases and 7 bases, with 15 bases remaining between them. This CDR3 comprises 15 residues. The CDR3 protein is CASSLARGPGGTQYF. Written as DNA, the CDR3 is TGTGCCAGCAGCTTAGCGCGGGGGCCAGGAGGGACCCAGTACTTC.

This clone occurred a few times. The rearrangement links TRBV7-2 to TRBJ2-2, with TRBD2 matching over 7 bases. The CDR3 contains 14 residues. The germline CDR1 and CDR2 sequences are SGHTA and FQGNSA. After removal of 5 bases from V and 4 bases from J, the junction contained 4 bases not matched to a gene. CDR3 sequence: CASSPWTSTGELFF. CDR3 nucleotides: TGTGCCAGCAGCCCTTGGACTAGCACCGGGGAGCTGTTTTTT. Based on the CDR3 plus reference TRBV7-2 and TRBJ2-2, the full variable domain is GAGVSQSPSNKVTEKGKDVELRCDPISGHTALYWYRQSLGQGLEFLIYFQGNSAPDKSGLPSDRFSAERTGGSVSTLTIQRTQQEDSAVYLCASSPWTSTGELFFGEGSRLTVL.

The chain combines TRBV4-3 with TRBJ2-5, with D tentatively TRBD1 (7 bases). The CDR3 is 17 residues long. Germline CDR1 is LGHNA and CDR2 is YSLEER. V was cut by 3 bases and J by 4 bases, with 21 bases left in between. CDR3 DNA sequence: TGCGCCAGCAGCCAGGAGGGACACAGGGGAAGGGGAGAGACCCAGTACTTC. Its translation: CASSQEGHRGRGETQYF.

The chain couples TRBV27 to TRBJ2-7, with TRBD2 as a possible D gene (7 bases). The V end was cut by 0 bases, the J end by 7 bases, with 13 bases between. The germline V gene encodes CDR1 MNHEY and CDR2 SMNVEV (reference sequence). This CDR3 has 14 amino acids. The CDR3 DNA reads TGTGCCAGCAGTTTATCGGGGGGGCGGAGGGAGCAGTACTTC. Translated: CASSLSGGRREQYF.

The V and J genes are TRBV11-3 and TRBJ1-6, with 9 positions matching TRBD1. CDR1 and CDR2 from the germline V gene are SGHNT and YENEEA. Trimming removed 5 bases from V and 4 bases from J; junction bases left unmatched: 9. The CDR3 covers 17 residues. CDR3 nucleotides: TGTGCCAGCAGCCCCCCGGACAGGGGAAATTATAATTCACCCCTCCACTTT. Translation gives CASSPPDRGNYNSPLHF.

V usage is TRBV28 and J usage is TRBJ2-1; 10 bases line up with TRBD1. J was trimmed by 5 bases and V by 2 bases; bases with no gene match: 3. This CDR3 spans 15 amino acids. The germline gives CDR1 MDHEN, CDR2 SYDVKM. For the CDR3, the DNA is TGTGCCAGCAGTTTAAGGGGACAGGGGAACAATGAGCAGTTCTTC. It translates to CASSLRGQGNNEQFF.

This chain links TRBV6-4 with TRBJ1-2, with D perhaps TRBD1 (5 bases). Germline V gene sequence: CDR1 MRHNA, CDR2 SNTAGT. CDR3 length: 14 residues. Trimming took 4 bases from V and 4 from J, leaving 13 bases between them. The CDR3 loop reads CASSASIGTYGYTF. CDR3 DNA sequence: TGTGCCAGCAGTGCCAGTATCGGGACCTATGGCTACACCTTC.

The chain recombines TRBV7-2 with TRBJ2-7; 9 bases agree with TRBD1. Germline V CDR1 and CDR2: SGHTA, FQGNSA. This CDR3 has 14 amino acids. J gave up 2 bases and V 5 bases, and 4 bases lay outside the gene matches. Written as DNA, the CDR3 is TGTGCCAGCAGCACGACAGGGGGGCCCTACGAGCAGTACTTC. Translation: CASSTTGGPYEQYF.

The rearrangement uses TRBV7-2 and TRBJ2-5; 7 bases fit TRBD1. The CDR3 covers 17 residues. The germline CDR1 and CDR2 sequences are SGHTA and FQGNSA. The J segment lost 5 bases and the V segment lost 6 bases, leaving 18 bases of the junction unmatched. As DNA, the CDR3 is TGTGCCAGCAGATTTAGACAGGGCGGAATTTTAGGGGAGACCCAGTACTTC. Amino acids: CASRFRQGGILGETQYF. The full variable domain, its missing parts supplied by reference TRBV7-2 and TRBJ2-5, is GAGVSQSPSNKVTEKGKDVELRCDPISGHTALYWYRQSLGQGLEFLIYFQGNSAPDKSGLPSDRFSAERTGGSVSTLTIQRTQQEDSAVYLCASRFRQGGILGETQYFGPGTRLLVL.

The genes are TRBV7-8 and TRBJ2-7; D uncertain. CDR1 SGHVS and CDR2 FQNEAQ come from the germline V gene. The V end lost 1 base, the J end lost 6 bases, and 13 bases lay between the germline ends. CDR3 length: 14 residues. The CDR3 loop is CASSLGGSRVEQYF. The DNA of the CDR3 is TGTGCCAGCAGCTTAGGTGGATCCCGGGTCGAGCAGTACTTC.

CDR3 loop: CAISATGATYDNEQFF. In DNA, the CDR3 is TGTGCCATCAGTGCAACAGGAGCTACTTACGACAATGAGCAGTTCTTC. This sequence joins TRBV10-3 and TRBJ2-1; tentatively, D is TRBD1 (5 bases). From germline, CDR1 is ENHRY and CDR2 SYGVKD. The CDR3 extends over 16 amino acids. V lost 4 bases to trimming and J lost 5 bases, with 18 bases between them.

V gene TRBV27 combines with J gene TRBJ2-7, with D perhaps matching TRBD2 (6 bases). The CDR3 is made up of 15 amino acids. Trimming took 5 bases from V and 2 from J, leaving 16 bases between them. Looked up from germline, CDR1 is MNHEY and CDR2 is SMNVEV (reference sequence). This CDR3 is CASSDTSRITYEQYF. Written as DNA, the CDR3 is TGTGCCAGCAGTGACACTAGCAGAATCACCTACGAGCAGTACTTC.

This sequence joins TRBV20-1 and TRBJ2-1; no reliable D call. This CDR3 spans 11 amino acids. Trimming removed 2 bases from V and 8 bases from J, with 7 bases in between. CDR1 and CDR2 (germline): DFQATT, SNEGSKA (reference sequence). CDR3 region: CSARFYYEQFF. CDR3 nucleotides: TGCAGTGCTAGATTTTATTATGAGCAGTTCTTC.

This clone has just one count. The rearrangement joins TRBV5-1 to TRBJ2-1; D is undetermined. With 0 bases removed from V and 9 bases from J, the gap between germline ends came to 25 bases. CDR3 length: 18 residues. Looked up from germline, CDR1 is SGHRS and CDR2 is YFSETQ. DNA of the CDR3: TGCGCCAGCAGCTTGGCCCCCCCCGACTTCTCCCCCTCCAGTGAGCAGTTCTTC. Residues: CASSLAPPDFSPSSEQFF.

This clone was seen once. The gene calls are TRBV10-3 and TRBJ2-6; TRBD1 matches at 12 bases. The germline V gene encodes CDR1 ENHRY and CDR2 SYGVKD. This CDR3 is 21 amino acids long. Trimming took 3 bases from V and 0 from J; bases not matched to a gene: 12. CDR3 loop: CAISDWDRGPTDSSGANVLTF. The CDR3, as DNA: TGTGCCATCAGTGACTGGGACAGGGGGCCTACTGACAGCTCTGGGGCCAACGTCCTGACTTTC.

The chain combines TRBV28 with TRBJ2-1, with D unresolved. With 3 bases removed from V and 1 base from J, the gap between germline ends came to 7 bases. The length of the CDR3 is 14 residues. CDR1 MDHEN and CDR2 SYDVKM come from the germline V gene. CDR3 DNA sequence: TGTGCCAGCAGTTTGCCCCGGTCCTACAATGAGCAGTTCTTC. Translation: CASSLPRSYNEQFF.

The chain uses TRBV19 and TRBJ2-5; no clear D. Between the trimmed V and J ends, which lost 3 bases and 0 bases, there was a span of 8 bases. This CDR3 contains 14 residues. Germline V lookup: CDR1 LNHDA, CDR2 SQIVND (reference sequence). The CDR3 DNA is TGTGCCAGTAGTATGGTCCGCAACCAAGAGACCCAGTACTTC. Protein: CASSMVRNQETQYF.

The chain employs TRBV9 and TRBJ1-2; D might be TRBD1 (5 bases). Germline lookup yields CDR1 SGDLS and CDR2 YYNGEE. Trimming took off 4 bases at V and 8 bases at J, with 12 bases between the two ends. This CDR3 spans 12 amino acids. CDR3 nucleotide sequence: TGTGCCAGCAGCCAGCAGGGCCGGGGCTACACCTTC. Its translation is CASSQQGRGYTF.

The gene calls are TRBV18 and TRBJ2-5; 10 bases map to TRBD1. The J call may be wrong; the DNA end is better matched by TRBJ2-7. The germline CDR1 and CDR2 sequences are KGHSH and LQKENI. CDR3 length equals 14 residues. The CDR3 bases are TGTGCCAGCTCACGGGACAGGGGAACGGGCGAGCAGTACTTC. This codes for CASSRDRGTGEQYF.

The chain couples TRBV28 to TRBJ1-5; the D gene is possibly TRBD1 (6 bases). Germline CDR1 MDHEN, CDR2 SYDVKM. The length of the CDR3 is 17 residues. Trimming left V 7 bases short and J 4 bases short, with 23 bases between. The CDR3 reads CASTLYPSGTRNQPQHF. The CDR3 bases are TGTGCCAGCACCCTTTACCCCTCCGGGACAAGGAATCAGCCCCAGCATTTT.

V and J are TRBV28 and TRBJ2-7; TRBD1 matches 8 bases. V shed 5 bases, J shed 2 bases, and the junction held 8 bases outside the gene matches. The CDR3 consists of 15 residues. From germline, CDR1 is MDHEN and CDR2 SYDVKM. CDR3: CASSTTGQATYEQYF. The CDR3 coding sequence is TGTGCCAGCAGTACCACGGGACAGGCGACCTACGAGCAGTACTTC.

J is TRBJ2-7 and V is TRBV6-5; D is perhaps TRBD1 (6 bases). Germline CDR1 is MNHEY and CDR2 is SVGAGI. The V gene lost 5 bases and the J gene lost 0 bases, with 11 bases spanning the gap. CDR3 length: 14 amino acids. The CDR3 nucleotides read TGTGCCAGCAGTACTGACAGGTTCTCCTACGAGCAGTACTTC. This sequence encodes CASSTDRFSYEQYF.

The V gene is TRBV9, the J gene TRBJ2-7; D is possibly TRBD1 (6 bases). The CDR3 has 14 residues. V lost 0 bases to trimming and J lost 2 bases, with 9 bases between them. Looked up from germline, CDR1 is SGDLS and CDR2 is YYNGEE. DNA for the CDR3: TGTGCCAGCAGCGTAGCAGGGGCCCCCTACGAGCAGTACTTC. It is translated as CASSVAGAPYEQYF.

This chain uses TRBV7-2 with TRBJ1-1, with TRBD1 matching 9 bases. Germline CDR1 reads SGHTA; CDR2 reads FQGNSA. CDR3 length: 13 residues. Unmatched junction bases numbered 1, after V lost 6 bases and J lost 2 bases. The CDR3 bases are TGTGCCAGCAGGACAGGGGGAAACACTGAAGCTTTCTTT. It is translated as CASRTGGNTEAFF.

This chain joins TRBV11-3 and TRBJ1-2, with TRBD1 as a possible D gene (5 bases). The CDR3 is 14 amino acids. CDR1 and CDR2 from the germline V gene are SGHNT and YENEEA. Trimming cost V 1 base and J 6 bases, with 12 bases left between them. CDR3 in DNA: TGTGCCAGCAGCTTAGGTCAGGGAATGGATGGCTACACCTTC. Residues: CASSLGQGMDGYTF.

The table lists this clone with a few counts. CDR3: CASSYSGRENEQFF. CDR3 nucleotides: TGTGCCAGCAGTTACTCGGGCCGGGAAAATGAGCAGTTCTTC. The rearrangement links TRBV6-6 to TRBJ2-1, with D possibly TRBD2 on 5 matching bases. The length of the CDR3 is 14 residues. Per germline, CDR1 MNHNY and CDR2 SVGAGI (reference sequence). V shed 0 bases and J shed 7 bases, with 10 bases lying between them.

The V gene is TRBV7-9, the J gene TRBJ2-5; perhaps TRBD1 as D (5 bases). The CDR3 runs to 13 residues. Trimming took 6 bases from V and 5 from J, leaving 13 bases between them. Germline values: CDR1 SEHNR, CDR2 FQNEAQ (reference sequence). The CDR3 spells CASSDQGIETQYF. For the CDR3, the DNA is TGTGCCAGCAGTGACCAGGGAATTGAGACCCAGTACTTC.

This clone was seen just once. This chain connects TRBV6-1 to TRBJ1-2; D is uncertain. The CDR3 sequence is 14 residues long. The germline CDR1 and CDR2 sequences are MNHNS and SASEGT. Trimming cost V 6 bases and J 10 bases, with 21 bases left between them. CDR3 residues: CASRPQGELHVYTF. The CDR3 DNA reads as TGTGCCAGCAGGCCCCAAGGAGAACTCCATGTCTACACCTTC.

The J gene is TRBJ2-3, the V gene TRBV13, with D hard to call. The CDR3 runs to 13 residues. The V and J ends lost 5 bases and 2 bases respectively, with 8 bases between them. Germline assignment: CDR1 PRHDT and CDR2 FYEKMQ (reference sequence). The CDR3 sequence is CASSPRYTDTQYF. The CDR3 coding sequence is TGTGCCAGCAGCCCTAGATACACAGATACGCAGTATTTT. The variable domain in full, with the rest retrieved from reference TRBV13 and TRBJ2-3, is AAGVIQSPRHLIKEKRETATLKCYPIPRHDTVYWYQQGPGQDPQFLISFYEKMQSDKGSIPDRFSAQQFSDYHSELNMSSLELGDSALYFCASSPRYTDTQYFGPGTRLTVL.

This chain links TRBV4-1 with TRBJ1-3; D remains unclear. The CDR3 is 13 amino acids. With 1 base removed from V and 7 bases from J, the gap between germline ends came to 8 bases. Germline lookup yields CDR1 MGHRA and CDR2 YSYEKL. DNA for the CDR3: TGCGCCAGCAGCCAAGCTCCGAAGAACACCATATATTTT. It specifies CASSQAPKNTIYF.

The chain combines TRBV6-5 with TRBJ1-2; no clear D. Trimming took 0 bases from V and 1 from J, leaving 9 bases between them. Germline loops: CDR1 MNHEY, CDR2 SVGAGI. The CDR3 loop spans 15 amino acids. CDR3 loop: CASSYSGRNNYGYTF. The CDR3 DNA reads as TGTGCCAGCAGTTACTCGGGAAGGAATAACTATGGCTACACCTTC.

A note on this clone: The same CDR3 arises from other DNA sequences in this sample as well. The CDR3 DNA follows: TGTGCCACCAGTCTCCGAGGGACAGGGTATGAAAAACTGTTTTTT. Encoded protein: CATSLRGTGYEKLFF. The chain combines TRBV15 with TRBJ1-4, with 9 nucleotides matching TRBD1. Unmatched junction bases numbered 8, after V lost 6 bases and J lost 6 bases. The CDR3 totals 15 residues. Per germline, CDR1 LNHNV and CDR2 YYDKDF (reference sequence).